These 7 T cell receptor beta chains came from one sample sequenced in a study of identical twins. TCRdb redid the calling of the 5' RACE reads with MiXCR, one entry per CDR3 protein. Of about 520,000 distinct CDR3 sequences listed, less than 25% are singletons. These data were also filed under a second study, of T cells expressing NK-cell markers.

Material for sequencing was CD4+ T cells sorted from blood. These receptors came from a young woman in good health.

This clonotype was observed a handful of times. This chain connects TRBV12-3 or TRBV12-4 to TRBJ2-2; 8 bases align to TRBD1. The CDR3 is 14 amino acids. Trimming cost V 6 bases and J 7 bases; bases outside gene matches: 7. The CDR3 nucleotides are TGTGCCAGCAGCCCACAGGGGGTTGGCGGGGAGCTGTTTTTT. This gives the protein CASSPQGVGGELFF.

The sample holds many counts of this clonotype. The chain carries TRBV25-1 and TRBJ2-5; 9 bases are shared with TRBD2. This CDR3 is built from 17 residues. Germline V gene lookup returns CDR1 MGHDK and CDR2 SYGVNS. The ends lost 4 bases at V and 4 bases at J; junction bases unmatched: 13. CDR3 residues: CASSALIAGAELETQYF. CDR3 nucleotide sequence: TGTGCCAGCAGTGCCTTAATAGCGGGGGCAGAGCTAGAGACCCAGTACTTC.

The chain joins TRBV5-1 to TRBJ2-5; D may correspond to TRBD1 or TRBD2 (7 bases each). Trimming removed 0 bases at V and 5 bases at J, with 17 bases between. Germline V gene data show CDR1 as SGHRS and CDR2 as YFSETQ. CDR3 length equals 16 residues. The CDR3 DNA reads as TGCGCCAGCAGCTTGGCCTTGACTAGCAGGGGGGAGACCCAGTACTTC. Its protein is CASSLALTSRGETQYF.

A few counts support this clonotype. The J gene is TRBJ1-1, the V gene TRBV7-2; no firm D call. The CDR3 has 13 amino acids. Germline V lookup: CDR1 SGHTA, CDR2 FQGNSA. Trimming left V 4 bases short and J 6 bases short, with 12 bases between. The CDR3 DNA is TGTGCCAGCAGCTCGAACCTGAGGTCTGAAGCTTTCTTT. Protein: CASSSNLRSEAFF.

This clonotype was seen more than once but under ten times. The J gene is TRBJ1-6, the V gene TRBV5-1; TRBD1 matches at 7 bases. Trimming at V came to 4 bases and at J to 2 bases, leaving 3 bases not matched to a gene. Germline V CDR1 and CDR2: SGHRS, YFSETQ. There are 15 residues in the CDR3. CDR3 bases: TGCGCCAGCAGCCCCGGGACAGCCTATAATTCACCCCTCCACTTT. It yields the protein CASSPGTAYNSPLHF.

The chain employs TRBV4-3 and TRBJ2-2, with unresolved D. CDR3 length equals 16 residues. Germline V CDR1 and CDR2: LGHNA, YSLEER. Trimming shortened V by 3 bases and J by 2 bases, and 13 bases separated the two germline ends. The CDR3 DNA sequence: TGCGCCAGCAGCCATAATCGGCCCTCCAACACCGGGGAGCTGTTTTTT. It encodes CASSHNRPSNTGELFF.

The genes are TRBV18 and TRBJ2-7; possible D gene TRBD1, 6 bases. The CDR3 totals 14 residues. CDR1 and CDR2 (germline): KGHSH, LQKENI. V gave up 8 bases and J gave up 5 bases, with 19 bases separating them. CDR3 DNA sequence: TGTGCCAGCACTACCCGACAGGATAGTAACGAGCAGTACTTC. Amino acids: CASTTRQDSNEQYF.